These 24 T cell receptor beta chains share one sample of origin, sequenced in a study of blood T cell repertoires in COVID-19. Profiled with immunoSEQ multiplex PCR; TCRdb holds only in-frame clones, not every one. In the table there are some 140,000 clones, roughly four fifths of which are singletons. Sequencing was performed on peripheral blood. The receptor set was obtained from a man older than 75 with acute or convalescent COVID-19.

This chain uses TRBV7-3 with TRBJ1-1; 10 positions match TRBD1. The CDR3 is made up of 15 amino acids. Germline loops: CDR1 SGHTA, CDR2 FQGTGA. Losses at the gene ends were 5 bases for V and 3 bases for J; bases not matched to a gene: 6. CDR3 protein: CASSPDRGRDTEAFF. CDR3 coding DNA: TGTGCCAGCAGCCCAGACAGGGGGCGAGACACTGAAGCTTTCTTT.

The chain carries TRBV24-1 and TRBJ2-2, with 8 positions matching TRBD1. The CDR3 is 15 amino acids. V was pared by 4 bases and J by 2 bases, with 2 bases of the junction left unmatched. In germline, CDR1 is KGHDR, CDR2 SFDVKD. CDR3 amino acids: CATSESGGNTGELFF. DNA of the CDR3: TGTGCCACCAGTGAGTCAGGGGGCAACACCGGGGAGCTGTTTTTT.

This chain connects TRBV6-4 to TRBJ1-2, with TRBD1 matching 8 bases. Trimming took 5 bases from V and 2 from J; bases not matched to a gene: 4. The germline CDR1 and CDR2 sequences are MRHNA and SNTAGT. This CDR3 has 14 amino acids. This CDR3 is CASSSYRGNYGYTF. For the CDR3, the DNA is TGTGCCAGCAGTAGCTACAGGGGGAACTATGGCTACACCTTC.

This clone was found once. The chain employs TRBV18 and TRBJ1-6, with TRBD1 as a possible D gene (6 bases). CDR3 length: 15 amino acids. Trimming took off 6 bases at V and 7 bases at J, with 16 bases between the two ends. Germline V gene sequence: CDR1 KGHSH, CDR2 LQKENI. Here the CDR3 reads CASSPRDISNSPLHF. The CDR3 DNA sequence: TGTGCCAGCTCGCCAAGGGACATAAGCAATTCACCCCTCCACTTT.

The chain employs TRBV5-1 and TRBJ2-7; D is perhaps TRBD1 (5 bases). Germline V gene lookup returns CDR1 SGHRS and CDR2 YFSETQ. V was shortened by 4 bases and J by 3 bases, with 14 bases between the two germline ends. The CDR3 is 14 amino acids. The CDR3 sequence: CASSLGAGNYEQYV. CDR3 nucleotide sequence: TGCGCCAGCAGCCTAGGGGCAGGCAACTACGAGCAGTACGTC.

This clone has just a few counts. The V call is TRBV7-9, the J call TRBJ2-1; no firm D call. The germline CDR1 and CDR2 sequences are SEHNR and FQNEAQ (reference sequence). The V and J ends lost 4 bases and 5 bases respectively, with 12 bases between them. The CDR3 totals 14 residues. The CDR3 loop reads CASSSFTENNEQFF. CDR3 DNA: TGTGCCAGCAGCTCCTTTACAGAGAACAATGAGCAGTTCTTC.

This clone has more than one count but fewer than ten. The chain uses TRBV6-1 and TRBJ2-3, with a possible D match to TRBD2 (6 bases). Trimming removed 3 bases from V and 1 base from J, with 17 bases in between. Germline CDR1 MNHNS, CDR2 SASEGT. The CDR3 consists of 17 residues. The CDR3 region is CASSDPLRRGGTDTQYF. The CDR3 nucleotides are TGTGCCAGCAGTGATCCCCTAAGGAGGGGAGGCACAGATACGCAGTATTTT.

CDR3 DNA: TGCGCCAGCAGCTTGGTTTCGAGCGGGGGTTACAATGAGCAGTTCTTC. Translation: CASSLVSSGGYNEQFF. The rearrangement joins TRBV5-1 to TRBJ2-1, with 8 bases identical to TRBD2. CDR3 length equals 16 residues. Germline V gene lookup returns CDR1 SGHRS and CDR2 YFSETQ. The J segment lost 4 bases and the V segment lost 0 bases, leaving 6 bases of the junction unmatched.

This clone was counted only a few times. This chain uses TRBV2 with TRBJ1-4; 9 bases map to TRBD1. Per germline, CDR1 SNHLY and CDR2 FYNNEI. CDR3 length: 14 amino acids. Trimming at V came to 7 bases and at J to 8 bases, leaving 8 bases not matched to a gene. CDR3 amino acids: CASTTGQGGEKLFF. CDR3 coding DNA: TGTGCCAGCACTACGGGACAGGGTGGCGAAAAACTGTTTTTT.

The chain employs TRBV5-4 and TRBJ2-7; 8 nucleotides match TRBD1. Germline CDR1 reads SGHNT; CDR2 reads YYREEE (reference sequence). V shed 3 bases, J shed 1 base, and the junction held 6 bases outside the gene matches. This CDR3 is 15 amino acids long. The CDR3 sequence: CASSSPDRGSYEQYF. CDR3 DNA sequence: TGTGCCAGCAGCTCCCCTGACAGGGGTTCCTACGAGCAGTACTTC.

The J gene is TRBJ2-1, the V gene TRBV7-2; 7 nucleotides align to TRBD1. The CDR3 is 16 amino acids. With V trimmed by 4 bases and J by 0 bases, 6 bases remained unmatched. Germline V gives CDR1 SGHTA, CDR2 FQGNSA. In DNA form, the CDR3 reads TGTGCCAGCAGCTCGTACAGGGGAAGCTCCTACAATGAGCAGTTCTTC. Its protein product is CASSSYRGSSYNEQFF.

V and J are TRBV5-4 and TRBJ2-3, with D uncertain. The CDR3 sequence is 13 residues long. V was cut by 2 bases and J by 4 bases, with 8 bases left in between. The germline gives CDR1 SGHNT, CDR2 YYREEE (reference sequence). The CDR3 loop reads CASSLKSADTQYF. As DNA, the CDR3 is TGTGCCAGCAGCTTAAAAAGCGCAGATACGCAGTATTTT.

The chain employs TRBV12-3 or TRBV12-4 and TRBJ2-7, with D perhaps matching TRBD2 (6 bases). Trimming cost V 6 bases and J 2 bases, with 11 bases left between them. This CDR3 comprises 13 residues. CDR3 region: CASRRGLPYEQYF. CDR3 DNA sequence: TGTGCCAGCAGACGGGGGTTACCCTACGAGCAGTACTTC.

The chain carries TRBV6-5 and TRBJ2-5; D possibly corresponds to TRBD1 (5 bases). The germline V and J ends were trimmed by 2 bases and 1 base, with 11 bases remaining between them. Looked up from germline, CDR1 is MNHEY and CDR2 is SVGAGI. This CDR3 has 15 residues. The chain's CDR3 is CASSYRGRVQETQYF. In nucleotides, the CDR3 is TGTGCCAGCAGTTACAGGGGTCGAGTCCAAGAGACCCAGTACTTC.

The gene calls are TRBV19 and TRBJ2-7; 7 nucleotides match TRBD2. This CDR3 is built from 15 residues. Germline V lookup: CDR1 LNHDA, CDR2 SQIVND (reference sequence). V gave up 1 base and J gave up 2 bases; unmatched junction bases: 5. The CDR3 is CASSIVGGGPYEQYF. The DNA of the CDR3 is TGTGCCAGTAGTATAGTCGGCGGGGGACCCTACGAGCAGTACTTC.

The chain carries TRBV28 and TRBJ1-4, with a weak D call TRBD1 (5 bases). Trimming took off 6 bases at V and 7 bases at J, with 9 bases between the two ends. The CDR3 is made up of 12 amino acids. Germline V gives CDR1 MDHEN, CDR2 SYDVKM. CDR3 loop: CASRPGGEKLFF. The DNA of the CDR3 is TGTGCCAGCAGACCGGGGGGTGAAAAACTGTTTTTT. The whole variable domain, filled in from reference TRBV28 and TRBJ1-4, reads DVKVTQSSRYLVKRTGEKVFLECVQDMDHENMFWYRQDPGLGLRLIYFSYDVKMKEKGDIPEGYSVSREKKERFSLILESASTNQTSMYLCASRPGGEKLFFGSGTQLSVL.

The chain is built from TRBV5-1 and TRBJ1-4, with 7 bases lining up with TRBD1. Germline trimming cut 4 bases from V and 8 bases from J; bases unmatched to any gene: 11. Germline lookup yields CDR1 SGHRS and CDR2 YFSETQ. The CDR3 is 15 residues long. The CDR3 DNA reads as TGCGCCAGCAGCAACGGCCAAGGGGGCTGGGAAAAACTGTTTTTT. It specifies CASSNGQGGWEKLFF.

This chain joins TRBV13 and TRBJ1-1; D is uncertain. The germline CDR1 and CDR2 sequences are PRHDT and FYEKMQ (reference sequence). The length of the CDR3 is 11 residues. The V gene lost 1 base and the J gene lost 6 bases, with 3 bases spanning the gap. The CDR3 spells CASSLAAEAFF. The CDR3 DNA reads as TGTGCCAGCAGCTTAGCTGCTGAAGCTTTCTTT.

This rearrangement joins TRBV19 to TRBJ1-3; D perhaps matches TRBD1 (5 bases). Trimming removed 3 bases from V and 2 bases from J, with 11 bases in between. Germline values: CDR1 LNHDA, CDR2 SQIVND (reference sequence). CDR3 length equals 15 residues. The CDR3 protein is CASSMTEHTGNTIYF. CDR3 coding DNA: TGTGCCAGTAGTATGACAGAACATACTGGAAACACCATATATTTT.

Notes on this clone: Other DNA sequences in the sample encode the same CDR3. The chain carries TRBV18 and TRBJ1-2; 7 positions agree with TRBD1. Germline V gives CDR1 KGHSH, CDR2 LQKENI. This CDR3 is 14 amino acids long. Unmatched junction bases numbered 5, after V lost 2 bases and J lost 5 bases. Here the CDR3 DNA reads TGTGCCAGCTCACCAGGAACAGGGGAATATGGCTACACCTTC. Amino acids: CASSPGTGEYGYTF.

This clone was observed a few times. The genes are TRBV27 and TRBJ1-1; D remains ambiguous. Trimming took off 6 bases at V and 3 bases at J, with 5 bases between the two ends. The CDR3 runs 11 residues. Germline V CDR1 and CDR2: MNHEY, SMNVEV (reference sequence). The CDR3 DNA reads as TGTGCCAGCAGATCATACACTGAAGCTTTCTTT. It encodes CASRSYTEAFF.

The chain recombines TRBV6-5 with TRBJ1-5, with 7 positions matching TRBD1. Germline CDR1 is MNHEY and CDR2 is SVGAGI. V was clipped by 5 bases and J by 5 bases; unmatched bases: 9. The length of the CDR3 is 15 residues. The CDR3 nucleotides read TGTGCCAGCAGTAAAACAGGGGCAGGGGATCAGCCCCAGCATTTT. Its translation: CASSKTGAGDQPQHF.

The chain links TRBV5-1 to TRBJ1-3; the D is unclear. Trimming removed 3 bases at V and 4 bases at J, with 5 bases between. The CDR3 extends over 12 amino acids. Germline lookup yields CDR1 SGHRS and CDR2 YFSETQ. CDR3 coding DNA: TGCGCCAGCAGCTCCACAGGAAACACCATATATTTT. Translation: CASSSTGNTIYF.

The chain combines TRBV30 with TRBJ1-1, with TRBD1 as a possible D gene (6 bases). V was pared by 7 bases and J by 1 base, with 7 bases between. The CDR3 sequence is 11 residues long. Germline loops: CDR1 GTSNPN, CDR2 SVGIG (reference sequence). The CDR3 protein is CASRGNTEAFF. The CDR3 DNA reads TGTGCCTCCAGGGGGAACACTGAAGCTTTCTTT.